This T cell receptor beta chain was recovered during a study of cytomegalovirus exposure and HLA in healthy donors. The PCR used 60 Vbeta and 13 Jbeta primers. Here immunoSEQ multiplex PCR was the method, and the copy in TCRdb shows in-frame clones only, minus some. The profile covers around 200,000 clones, with over 80% appearing a single time and roughly 10% taken by the ten largest. As for this clone: Its antigen is currently unknown.

Overall study findings and caveats: An analysis that came later showed most CMV-associated TCR beta chains appearing HLA-restricted. Some segments of the V type, notably TRBV6-2 and TRBV6-3, were excluded as indistinguishable. CMV serostatus alone was available as immune exposure information.

The V gene's germline CDR1 is MGHDK and CDR2 SYGVNS. The CDR3 length is 17 residues. With 1 base removed from V and 5 bases from J, the gap between germline ends came to 20 bases. Sequenced material: PBMCs. This sequence was found in a woman between 50 and 59 years old in good health and CMV-seropositive. The chain carries TRBV25-1 and TRBJ1-1; D not certain. The CDR3 DNA sequence: TGTGCCAGCAGTGAATCAATTCTTGGAGGCCACATGACTGAAGCTTTCTTT. Its protein is CASSESILGGHMTEAFF. Supplemented by reference TRBV25-1 and TRBJ1-1, the full variable domain reads EADIYQTPRYLVIGTGKKITLECSQTMGHDKMYWYQQDPGMELHLIHYSYGVNSTEKGDLSSESTVSRIRTEHFPLTLESARPSHTSQYLCASSESILGGHMTEAFFGQGTRLTVV.